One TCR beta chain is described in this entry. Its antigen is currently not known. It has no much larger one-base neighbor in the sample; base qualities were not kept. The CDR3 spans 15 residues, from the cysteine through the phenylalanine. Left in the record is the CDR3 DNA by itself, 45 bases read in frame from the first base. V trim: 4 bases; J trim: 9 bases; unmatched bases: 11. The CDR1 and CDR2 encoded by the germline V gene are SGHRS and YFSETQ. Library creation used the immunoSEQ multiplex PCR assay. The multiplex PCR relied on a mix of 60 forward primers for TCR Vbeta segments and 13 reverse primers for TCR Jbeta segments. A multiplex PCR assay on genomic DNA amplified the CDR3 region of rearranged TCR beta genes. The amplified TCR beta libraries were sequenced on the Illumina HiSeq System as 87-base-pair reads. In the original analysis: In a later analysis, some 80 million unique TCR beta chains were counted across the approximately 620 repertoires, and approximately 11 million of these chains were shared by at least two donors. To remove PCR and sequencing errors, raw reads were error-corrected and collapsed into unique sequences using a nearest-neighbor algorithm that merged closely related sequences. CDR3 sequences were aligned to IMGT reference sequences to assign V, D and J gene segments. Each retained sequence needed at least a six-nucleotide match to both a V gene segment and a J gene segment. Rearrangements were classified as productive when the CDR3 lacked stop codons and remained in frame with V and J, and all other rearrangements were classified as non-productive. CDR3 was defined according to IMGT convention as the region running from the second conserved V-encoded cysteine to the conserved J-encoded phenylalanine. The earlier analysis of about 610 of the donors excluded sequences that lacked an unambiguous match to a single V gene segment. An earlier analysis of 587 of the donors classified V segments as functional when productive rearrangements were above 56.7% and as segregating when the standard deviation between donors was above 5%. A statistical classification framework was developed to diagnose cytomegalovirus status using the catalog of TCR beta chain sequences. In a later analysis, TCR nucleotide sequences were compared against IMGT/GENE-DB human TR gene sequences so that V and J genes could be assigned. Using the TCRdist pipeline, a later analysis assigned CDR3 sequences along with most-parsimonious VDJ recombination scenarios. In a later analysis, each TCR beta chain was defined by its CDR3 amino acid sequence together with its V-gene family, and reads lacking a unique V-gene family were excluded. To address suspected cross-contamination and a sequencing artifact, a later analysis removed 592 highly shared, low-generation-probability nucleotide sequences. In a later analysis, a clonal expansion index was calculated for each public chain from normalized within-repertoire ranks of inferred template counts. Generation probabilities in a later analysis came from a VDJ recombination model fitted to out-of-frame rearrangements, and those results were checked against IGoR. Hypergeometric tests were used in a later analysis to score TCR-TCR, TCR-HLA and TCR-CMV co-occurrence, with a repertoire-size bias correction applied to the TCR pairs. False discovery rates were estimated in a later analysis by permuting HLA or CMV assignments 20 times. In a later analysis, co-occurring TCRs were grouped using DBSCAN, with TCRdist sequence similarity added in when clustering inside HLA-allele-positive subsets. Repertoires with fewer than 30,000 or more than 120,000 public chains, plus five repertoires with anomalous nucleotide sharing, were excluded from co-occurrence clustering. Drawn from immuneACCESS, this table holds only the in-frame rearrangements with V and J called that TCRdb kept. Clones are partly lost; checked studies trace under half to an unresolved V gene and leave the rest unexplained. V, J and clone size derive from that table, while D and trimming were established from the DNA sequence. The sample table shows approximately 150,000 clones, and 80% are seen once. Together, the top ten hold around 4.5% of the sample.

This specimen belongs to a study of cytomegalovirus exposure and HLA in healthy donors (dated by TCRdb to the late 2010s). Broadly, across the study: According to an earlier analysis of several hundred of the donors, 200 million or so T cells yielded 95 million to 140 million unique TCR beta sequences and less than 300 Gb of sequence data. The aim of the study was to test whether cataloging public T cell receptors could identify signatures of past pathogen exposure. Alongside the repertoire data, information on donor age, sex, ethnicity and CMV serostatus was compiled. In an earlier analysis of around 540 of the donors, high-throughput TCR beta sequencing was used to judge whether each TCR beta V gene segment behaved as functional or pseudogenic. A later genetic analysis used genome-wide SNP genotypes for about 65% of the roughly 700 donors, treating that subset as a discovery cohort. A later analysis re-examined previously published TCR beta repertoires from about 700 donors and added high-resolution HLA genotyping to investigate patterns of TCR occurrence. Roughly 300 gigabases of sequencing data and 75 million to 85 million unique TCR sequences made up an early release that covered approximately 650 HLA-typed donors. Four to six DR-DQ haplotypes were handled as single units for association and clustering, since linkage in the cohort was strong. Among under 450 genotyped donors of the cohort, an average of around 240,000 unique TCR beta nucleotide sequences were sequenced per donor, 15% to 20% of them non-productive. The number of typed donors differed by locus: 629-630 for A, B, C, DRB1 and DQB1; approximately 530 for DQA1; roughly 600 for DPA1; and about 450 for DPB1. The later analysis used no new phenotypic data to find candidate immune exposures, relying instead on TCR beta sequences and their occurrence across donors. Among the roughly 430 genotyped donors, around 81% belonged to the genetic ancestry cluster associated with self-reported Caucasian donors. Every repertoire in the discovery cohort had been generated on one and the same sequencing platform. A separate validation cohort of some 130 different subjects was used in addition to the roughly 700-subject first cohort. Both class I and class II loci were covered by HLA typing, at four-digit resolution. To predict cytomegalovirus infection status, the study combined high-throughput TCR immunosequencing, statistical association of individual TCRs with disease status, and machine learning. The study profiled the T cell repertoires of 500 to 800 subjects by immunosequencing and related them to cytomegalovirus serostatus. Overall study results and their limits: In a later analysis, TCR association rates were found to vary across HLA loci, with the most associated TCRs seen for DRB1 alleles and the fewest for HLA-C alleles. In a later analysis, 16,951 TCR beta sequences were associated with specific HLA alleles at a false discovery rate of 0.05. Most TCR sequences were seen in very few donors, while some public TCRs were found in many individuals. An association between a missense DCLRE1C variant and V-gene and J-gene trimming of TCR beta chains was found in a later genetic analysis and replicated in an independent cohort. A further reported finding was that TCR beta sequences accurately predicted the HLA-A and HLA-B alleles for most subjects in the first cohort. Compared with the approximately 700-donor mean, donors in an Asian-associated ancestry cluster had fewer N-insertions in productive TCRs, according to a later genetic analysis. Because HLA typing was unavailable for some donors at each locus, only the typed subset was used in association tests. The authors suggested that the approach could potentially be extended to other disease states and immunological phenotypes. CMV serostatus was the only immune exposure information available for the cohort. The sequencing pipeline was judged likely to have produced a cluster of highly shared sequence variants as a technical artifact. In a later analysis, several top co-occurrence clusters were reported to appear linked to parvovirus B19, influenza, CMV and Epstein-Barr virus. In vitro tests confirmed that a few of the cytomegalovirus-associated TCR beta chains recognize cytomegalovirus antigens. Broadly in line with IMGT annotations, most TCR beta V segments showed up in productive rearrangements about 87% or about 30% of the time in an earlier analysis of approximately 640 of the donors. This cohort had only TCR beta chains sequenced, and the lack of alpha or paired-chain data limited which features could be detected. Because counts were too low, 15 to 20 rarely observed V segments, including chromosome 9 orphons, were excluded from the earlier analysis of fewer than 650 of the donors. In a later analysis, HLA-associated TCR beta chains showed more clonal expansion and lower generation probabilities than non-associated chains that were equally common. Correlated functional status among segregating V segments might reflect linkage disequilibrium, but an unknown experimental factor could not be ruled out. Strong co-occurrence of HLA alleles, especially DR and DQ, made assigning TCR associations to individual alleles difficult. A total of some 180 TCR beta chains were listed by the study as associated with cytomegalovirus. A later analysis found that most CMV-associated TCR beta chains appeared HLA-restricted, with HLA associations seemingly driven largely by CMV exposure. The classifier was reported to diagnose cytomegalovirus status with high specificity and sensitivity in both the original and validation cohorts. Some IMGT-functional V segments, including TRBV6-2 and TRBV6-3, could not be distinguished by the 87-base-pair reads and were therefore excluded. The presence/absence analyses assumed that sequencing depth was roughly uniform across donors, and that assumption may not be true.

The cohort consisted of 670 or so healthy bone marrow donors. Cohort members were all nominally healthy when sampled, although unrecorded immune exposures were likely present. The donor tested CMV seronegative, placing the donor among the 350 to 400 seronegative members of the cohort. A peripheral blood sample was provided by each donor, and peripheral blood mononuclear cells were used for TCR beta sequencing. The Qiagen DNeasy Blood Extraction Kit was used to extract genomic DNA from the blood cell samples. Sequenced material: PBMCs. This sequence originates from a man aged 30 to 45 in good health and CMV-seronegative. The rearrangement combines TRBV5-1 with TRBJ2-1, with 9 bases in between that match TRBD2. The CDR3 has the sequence CASSILAGEDGEQFF. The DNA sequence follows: TGCGCCAGCAGCATATTAGCGGGAGAGGACGGTGAGCAGTTCTTC.